These T cell receptor beta chains were read from a single sample in a study of T-cell reconstitution after alpha-beta-depleted transplantation in children. TCRdb used MiXCR to reprocess the PCR reads, holding one entry per CDR3 protein. The sample lists 700,000 to 850,000 distinct CDR3 sequences, 15% to 20% seen once, with about 5% in the top ten. The input for sequencing was PBMCs, mostly from graft donor cells, taken 360 days after TCRalphabeta/CD19-depleted stem cell transplant. Receptors originate from a male patient between 10 and 17 years old who had a stem cell transplant for acute lymphoblastic leukemia, so the T cells may come from the graft donor. Each CDR3 is given with its conserved first and last residue. D genes are given only for firm matches. Clone size is given for some rows only: seen once, a few or many times, or a class if the clone is expanded.

size	J	length	V	D	DNA	CDR3
many	TRBJ2-2	15	TRBV5-1	TRBD2	TGCGCCAGCAGCATCCTGACTAGCGGGACCGGGGAGCTGTTTTTT	CASSILTSGTGELFF
many	TRBJ2-1	17	TRBV5-1	TRBD2	TGCGCCAGCAGCCGTTGGCCGGCTAGCGGGAGGAAAAATGAGCAGTTCTTC	CASSRWPASGRKNEQFF
few	TRBJ2-3	13	TRBV10-2	-	TGCGCCAGCAAGGACCAGGCTGCAGATACGCAGTATTTT	CASKDQAADTQYF
once	TRBJ2-2	13	TRBV7-7	-	TGTGCCAGCAGCCAATACGTGTCCGGGGAGCTGTTTTTT	CASSQYVSGELFF
many	TRBJ2-2	14	TRBV6-1	TRBD2	TGTGCCAGCAGGGGAGGGTGGAACACCGGGGAGCTGTTTTTT	CASRGGWNTGELFF
-	TRBJ2-1	13	TRBV12-3/TRBV12-4	-	TGTGCCAGCAGTTTCCTAGCTCCCAATGAGCAGTTCTTC	CASSFLAPNEQFF
-	TRBJ1-2	13	TRBV12-3/TRBV12-4	-	TGTGCCAGCAGCCCAGGGGACCACTATGGCTACACCTTC	CASSPGDHYGYTF
-	TRBJ2-5	17	TRBV5-8	-	TGTGCCAGCAGCTTGGGGGACTCCGCATTCTACCAAGAGACCCAGTACTTC	CASSLGDSAFYQETQYF
few	TRBJ2-5	13	TRBV7-3	-	TGTGCCAGCAGCTGGGGATTCGGGGAGACCCAGTACTTC	CASSWGFGETQYF
few	TRBJ2-1	16	TRBV10-3	TRBD2	TGTGCCATCAGTGAGGCGAGGCTAGCGGACCACAATGAGCAGTTCTTC	CAISEARLADHNEQFF
few	TRBJ2-7	14	TRBV5-1	TRBD1	TGCGCCAGCAGGACGGGACAGGGTCGATACGAGCAGTACTTC	CASRTGQGRYEQYF
-	TRBJ2-5	15	TRBV20-1	-	TGCAGTGCTGCCGAATGGGACGGTCGGCTAGAGACCCAGTACTTC	CSAAEWDGRLETQYF
-	TRBJ2-3	14	TRBV6-5	-	TGTGCCAGCAGTTCCATGCTCCCGACAGATACGCAGTATTTT	CASSSMLPTDTQYF
few	TRBJ2-6	16	TRBV11-2	-	TGTGCCAGCAGCTTAGATCCTCTGTATGGGGCCAACGTCCTGACTTTC	CASSLDPLYGANVLTF
-	TRBJ2-7	13	TRBV7-3	TRBD2	TGTGCCAGCAGCTTAAGTACTAGCGGGGAGCAGTACTTC	CASSLSTSGEQYF
-	TRBJ2-2	18	TRBV5-1	TRBD2	TGCGCCAGCAGCTACCCCCCCCTAGCGGGAGTTGGCACCGGGGAGCTGTTTTTT	CASSYPPLAGVGTGELFF
-	TRBJ2-7	14	TRBV19	TRBD1	TGTGCCAGTCAACTCCGGGACAGAGGGGCCGAGCAGTACTTC	CASQLRDRGAEQYF
many	TRBJ2-1	15	TRBV7-9	TRBD1	TGTGCCAGCAGCTTGGGGGACAGAACCTACAATGAGCAGTTCTTC	CASSLGDRTYNEQFF
-	TRBJ2-3	14	TRBV5-1	-	TGCGCCAGCAGCCCGACTCTCCGCACAGATACGCAGTATTTT	CASSPTLRTDTQYF
-	TRBJ1-2	14	TRBV9	-	TGTGCCAGCAGCGTCCAGGGAGGAGACTATGGCTACACCTTC	CASSVQGGDYGYTF
-	TRBJ2-1	15	TRBV5-1	TRBD2	TGCGCCAGCGAGGAGTTTCTAGCGGGAGGCAATGAGCAGTTCTTC	CASEEFLAGGNEQFF
-	TRBJ2-5	14	TRBV5-1	TRBD2	TGCGCCAGCACCGCTCCGCGGGAGGAGGAGACCCAGTACTTC	CASTAPREEETQYF
few	TRBJ2-7	11	TRBV10-3	-	TGTATAAGGGACTCACCCCACGAGCAGTACTTC	CIRDSPHEQYF
-	TRBJ2-5	15	TRBV21-1	-	TGTGCCAGGACAGGCCGGGCGTGGGAAAAAGAGACCCAGTACTTC	CARTGRAWEKETQYF
-	TRBJ1-5	14	TRBV11-2	-	TGTGCCAGCAGCTTACATCAGCAGAATCAGCCCCAGCATTTT	CASSLHQQNQPQHF
-	TRBJ2-7	17	TRBV5-1	TRBD2	TGCGCCAGCAGCTTGGAACCACGGGACTATTACTCCTACGAGCAGTACTTC	CASSLEPRDYYSYEQYF
-	TRBJ2-1	16	TRBV7-6	-	TGTGTCAGCAGCTTACCGGCGGGAACTAGCTACAATGAGCAGTTCTTC	CVSSLPAGTSYNEQFF
few	TRBJ2-1	12	TRBV7-8	-	TGTGCCACCCAGGGGCAAGGGGATGAGCAGTTCTTC	CATQGQGDEQFF
few	TRBJ1-2	13	TRBV10-3	TRBD1	TGTGCCATCAGCGGGGGACAGAACTATGGCTACACCTTC	CAISGGQNYGYTF
many	TRBJ2-7	17	TRBV15	TRBD2	TGTGCCACCAGCAGGGGTGGACTTGTCGGGAGGGTCTACGAGCAGTACTTC	CATSRGGLVGRVYEQYF
-	TRBJ2-5	14	TRBV11-2	TRBD2	TGTGCCAGCAGCCCTCGGACTAGTTTAGAGACCCAGTACTTC	CASSPRTSLETQYF
few	TRBJ2-3	16	TRBV11-2	-	TGTGCCAGCAGCTTAGCCTGGCTCCCGGCCCCAGATACGCAGTATTTT	CASSLAWLPAPDTQYF
-	TRBJ1-4	16	TRBV4-2	TRBD1	TGTGCCAGCAGCCAGGCAGGGGGAGCAACTAATGAAAAACTGTTTTTT	CASSQAGGATNEKLFF
-	TRBJ2-1	16	TRBV24-1	-	TGTGCCACCAGTGATTTTAACGGGGGACCCTACAATGAGCAGTTCTTC	CATSDFNGGPYNEQFF
few	TRBJ2-1	15	TRBV5-1	TRBD2	TGCGCCAGCAGCTCACTAGCGGGAGATGGGTATGAGCAGTTCTTC	CASSSLAGDGYEQFF
-	TRBJ2-2	14	TRBV5-1	-	TGCGCCAGCTTAGCGGCCGACTGGACCGGGGAGCTGTTTTTT	CASLAADWTGELFF
few	TRBJ2-7	16	TRBV11-2	TRBD2	TGTGCCAGCAGCCTAGAATCCCCGGGACTAGCCTACGAGCAGTACTTC	CASSLESPGLAYEQYF
many	TRBJ2-1	17	TRBV4-1	TRBD2	TGCGCCAGCAGCCAAGATCGGACTAGCTTCGGCTACAATGAGCAGTTCTTC	CASSQDRTSFGYNEQFF
-	TRBJ2-7	14	TRBV10-3	TRBD2	TGTGCCATCCGGATAGCGGGACACTCCTACGAGCAGTACTTC	CAIRIAGHSYEQYF
-	TRBJ2-7	13	TRBV20-1	TRBD1	TGCAGTGCTAGAAAAGGGGGCTACGACGAGCAGTACTTC	CSARKGGYDEQYF
few	TRBJ1-5	18	TRBV20-1	-	TGCAGTGCTCGTCGGCAGACAGGTATAGGGTATAGCAATCAGCCCCAGCATTTT	CSARRQTGIGYSNQPQHF
-	TRBJ2-2	15	TRBV5-1	-	TGCGCCAGCAGCTTCCCGAGGGCGAACACCGGGGAGCTGTTTTTT	CASSFPRANTGELFF
few	TRBJ2-2	15	TRBV3-1	-	TGTGCCACCACGTCCATCAGGACGAACACCGGGGAGCTGTTTTTT	CATTSIRTNTGELFF
few	TRBJ2-7	16	TRBV6-5	TRBD1	TGTGCCAGCAGTTACTCGAAAACAGGGGGCAGGGACGAGCAGTACTTC	CASSYSKTGGRDEQYF
-	TRBJ2-1	14	TRBV27	-	TGTGCCAGTTCCGCGCCGCCGTCCTACAATGAGCAGTTCTTC	CASSAPPSYNEQFF
few	TRBJ1-6	15	TRBV11-2	-	TGTGCCAGCAGCTTAGATCCCGGAATCAATTCACCCCTCCACTTT	CASSLDPGINSPLHF
-	TRBJ2-7	15	TRBV25-1	-	TGTGCCAGCAGTGACATGGGCGGGGCAGCCTACGAGCAGTACTTC	CASSDMGGAAYEQYF
-	TRBJ1-5	15	TRBV12-3/TRBV12-4	-	TGTGCCAGCAGTTTATCCTCCGGGGGCGACCAGCCCCAGCATTTT	CASSLSSGGDQPQHF
-	TRBJ2-7	15	TRBV5-1	TRBD2	TGCGCCAGCAGCTCTGCACTAGCGGGATTCTACGAGCAGTACTTC	CASSSALAGFYEQYF
-	TRBJ1-2	13	TRBV29-1	-	TGCAGCGTTGAAGTCGGGACAAGCTATGGCTACACCTTC	CSVEVGTSYGYTF
-	TRBJ2-7	16	TRBV4-1	-	TGCGCCAGCAGCCAATTTCTCATCGGACAGACCTACGAGCAGTACTTC	CASSQFLIGQTYEQYF
many	TRBJ2-1	14	TRBV29-1	TRBD1	TGCAGCGTCTCCGGACAGGCTTACTACAATGAGCAGTTCTTC	CSVSGQAYYNEQFF
many	TRBJ2-5	15	TRBV7-2	TRBD1	TGTGCCAGCAGCTTAACCGGGACAGGGGGGGGGACCCAGTACTTC	CASSLTGTGGGTQYF
-	TRBJ1-5	14	TRBV20-1	TRBD1	TGCAGTGCTAGTCTGACAGGGGTAGATCAGCCCCAGCATTTT	CSASLTGVDQPQHF